The clone carrying this T cell receptor (beta chain) was recorded a few times. As yet, its antigen is unknown. The same CDR3 can be traced to other DNA sequences in this sample. Naive CD8 cells lacked CD45RO, underwent positive selection for CCR7 and left out terminally differentiated effector memory CD45RA+ cells. Those who donated, Caucasian adults without exception, all lived in Nashville, Tennessee. The sample comes from a study of shared clonotypes between healthy human individuals. Study background: CD4 naive cells filled three plates per donor, CD4 memory three, CD8 naive two and CD8 memory one. Notes on the study in general: Only blood underwent sampling, and tissue repertoires likely differ.

The V and J ends lost 0 bases and 2 bases, in that order; junction bases with no gene match: 2. Germline CDR1 SGHNT, CDR2 YYREEE (reference sequence). The CDR3 runs to 14 residues. Method: immunoSEQ multiplex PCR; TCRdb's copy keeps in-frame clones and lacks some. The sample shows around 2,000,000 clones, about 95% of them seen only once. The sequence derives from a man younger than 30 in good health. The sample taken for sequencing was naive CD8+ T cells sorted from blood. The V gene is TRBV5-4, the J gene TRBJ2-7; TRBD1 agrees at 7 bases. The CDR3, as DNA: TGTGCCAGCAGCTTGGGGGACAGCCCCTACGAGCAGTACTTC. It encodes CASSLGDSPYEQYF.